Below, one T cell receptor beta chain is given with its context. There are a few counts of this clonotype. The target of this receptor is not known. There are no base qualities to consult, and no much larger clone falls within one base. This sample stems from a study of blood T cells in healthy people across ages (dated by TCRdb to about 2015). About the full investigation: Template switching captured roughly one uniquely barcoded TCR beta cDNA molecule per two T cells in model experiments. For two donors (one aged 18 to 30 and one aged 80 or older), the study analyzed two additional independent replicas of 1 million unique cDNA reads from the same blood draw. Donors were grouped into four age groups: young (average roughly 15 years), middle-aged (39), aged (about 59) and long-lived (approximately 78). To avoid experimental bias, donors of different ages were randomly spread across the sequencing lanes. The study measured age-related changes in TCR beta repertoire diversity using deep sequencing normalized with unique cDNA molecular identifiers.

What the research found in general, with its limitations: The percentage of naive T cells measured by flow cytometry correlated strongly with observed TCR beta diversity. Donor CMV infection status was unknown, potentially confounding age-related changes in expanded clonotypes. Observed TCR beta diversity per million T cells fell roughly linearly with age, and a significant reduction was already apparent by age around 39. Since profiling was done on bulk unsorted PBMCs, naive and antigen-experienced compartments could not be conclusively compared. Total diversity estimates from one million sequenced T cells were considered lower bounds and underestimates. Compared with the aged group, the long-lived group had more naive CD4+ T cells, fewer expanded clones and increased TCR diversity, suggesting age selection.

Receptors were amplified or captured by 5' RACE. Sequencing took place on an Illumina HiSeq 2500. A second PCR of about 6 to 12 cycles was run with a J-beta primer mix and a sample-barcoded 5' primer. A template-switch 5' adaptor carrying 12 random nucleotides introduced a unique molecular identifier onto each TCR beta cDNA molecule. At least 2.5 million CDR3-containing paired-end reads were obtained from each sample. All of the RNA was converted into first-strand cDNA using the Mint cDNA synthesis kit, with a TRBC-specific oligonucleotide serving as the primer. All cDNA was treated with uracil-DNA glycosylase and then went through a first 18-cycle PCR with the universal primers M1SS and BC2_uni_R. The authors' analysis ran thus. For normalization, 1 million high-quality reads, each with a distinct molecular identifier, were randomly selected from each sample. Instead of being binned into consensus sequences, reads that shared molecular identifiers were thrown out. MiTCR, with a Q25 quality threshold and the strictest error-elimination algorithm, was used for CDR3 identification, clonotype clustering and error correction. Lower-bound total TCR beta diversity was estimated with a nonparametric unseen species model using Euler transformation. TCRdb trimmed the raw reads at Q25, called clones with MiXCR and kept productive beta chains. Records with the same CDR3 protein are collapsed into one entry carrying the most frequent genes and DNA. These V and J calls rely on TCRdb rather than the paper's analysis. Here the sample has 700,000 to 850,000 distinct CDR3 sequences; 53% occur a single time. The top ten clones comprise 40% to 50% of the sample.

CDR1 DFQATT and CDR2 SNEGSKA are derived from the germline V gene (reference sequence). The CDR3 goes from the cysteine to the phenylalanine over 17 residues. Of all the DNA, just the CDR3 is kept, 51 bases in frame from base 1. V loses 3 bases, J loses 3 bases, and the germline ends lie 24 bases apart. The roughly 39 donors, aged about 6 to 95 years, were systemically healthy Caucasian individuals from Russia. Roughly 9.5 milliliters of peripheral blood were drawn from each donor into EDTA-treated Vacutainer tubes. Ficoll-Paque density-gradient centrifugation was used to isolate PBMCs, with at least 6.5 million per sample. Total RNA, at least 6 micrograms per sample, was extracted from PBMCs with Trizol reagent. For every donor, an aliquot of PBMCs went through flow cytometry to measure the percentages of naive CD45RAhigh/CD27high T cells.

The V and J segments used are TRBV20-1 and TRBJ2-7, with no D gene named confidently. Sequences were obtained from blood. The clonotype was recovered from a man older than 75 in good health. The CDR3 sequence is CSASPPSGGTAVYEQYF. In nucleotides, the sequence is TGCAGTGCTAGCCCCCCGTCGGGTGGTACTGCCGTCTACGAGCAGTACTTC.